This entry lists 13 T cell receptor beta chains sequenced from one sample in a study of regulatory T cells in long-lasting Graves disease. Documented time point: newly diagnosed GD, antithyroid drugs for less than 3 months. Extracted RNA from PBMCs served as the source of the TCR library. Arm-PCR of CDR3 regions and iRepertoire HTBI primers were used to build TCR beta libraries. TCRdb re-analysed the multiplex PCR reads in MiXCR, keeping a single row per CDR3 protein. The table records 530,000 or so distinct CDR3 sequences, about 13% of them present only once. In addition, the sample was reused for a study of T cells in Graves' hyperthyroidism and ophthalmopathy.

The source was peripheral blood mononuclear cells (PBMCs), collected at new diagnosis, from a patient treated with antithyroid drugs. The receptors stem from a young man with Graves disease.

This clonotype was picked up many times. The chain links TRBV29-1 to TRBJ2-3; TRBD2 might be the D (6 bases). The CDR3 contains 15 residues. Deletions cut 1 base from V and 5 bases from J, with 16 bases between. CDR1 is SQVTM and CDR2 is ANQGSEA in the germline V gene. CDR3 bases: TGCAGCGTTGAAGCGTTAGCGGAGAAGAAAGATACGCAGTATTTT. This encodes CSVEALAEKKDTQYF.

This clonotype was detected many times. This chain joins TRBV6-1 and TRBJ2-6; D unclear. The CDR3 is 15 amino acids. Trimming shortened V by 5 bases and J by 0 bases, and 8 bases separated the two germline ends. Germline values: CDR1 MNHNS, CDR2 SASEGT. DNA for the CDR3: TGTGCCAGCAGTACAGACCCCTCTGGGGCCAACGTCCTGACTTTC. Its translation is CASSTDPSGANVLTF.

With respect to this clonotype: Sequence at one end of the junction differs from germline and may be a read error. This rearrangement joins TRBV7-7 to TRBJ2-5, with a possible D match to TRBD2 (5 bases). CDR3 length: 17 residues. Looked up from germline, CDR1 is SSHAT and CDR2 is FNYEAQ (reference sequence). The CDR3 region has the DNA TGTGCTAGCAGCGCCTTAGCCGGAGGATCGTACCAAGAGACCCAGTACTTC. Amino acid sequence: CASSALAGGSYQETQYF.

This clonotype was counted a few times. The CDR3 nucleotides read TGCGCCAGCAGCCAAGAGGGGACACCCCTAGATACGCAGTATTTT. Its translation: CASSQEGTPLDTQYF. The chain couples TRBV4-3 to TRBJ2-3; TRBD1 is a possible D gene (6 bases). CDR3 length: 15 residues. Trimming pared 0 bases from V and 5 bases from J, leaving 12 bases between. Germline CDR1 is LGHNA and CDR2 is YSLEER.

This clonotype was seen at least ten times. Written as DNA, the CDR3 is TGTGCCAGCAGTCCCTTTCGGGGGCTAGCCAAAAACATTCAGTACTTC. It specifies CASSPFRGLAKNIQYF. The chain joins TRBV28 to TRBJ2-4, with D perhaps being TRBD1 or TRBD2 (6 bases each). In germline, CDR1 is MDHEN, CDR2 SYDVKM. The CDR3 consists of 16 residues. The V end lost 5 bases, the J end lost 0 bases, and 14 bases lay between the germline ends.

This clonotype was seen many times. The genes are TRBV12-3 or TRBV12-4 and TRBJ1-5, with 8 bases aligning to TRBD1. The CDR3 totals 14 residues. Trimming removed 5 bases from V and 7 bases from J; junction bases left unmatched: 7. The CDR3 region is CASSPTGVRQPQHF. The CDR3 nucleotides read TGTGCCAGCAGTCCGACAGGGGTGAGACAGCCCCAGCATTTT.

The chain uses TRBV11-2 and TRBJ2-7; tentatively, D is TRBD1 or TRBD2 (6 bases each). The CDR3 is 15 residues long. Trimming took 0 bases from V and 1 from J, leaving 10 bases between them. Germline CDR1 SGHAT, CDR2 FQNNGV. This chain's CDR3 is CASSLEGGGSYEQYF. The CDR3 bases are TGTGCCAGCAGCTTAGAGGGGGGCGGATCCTACGAGCAGTACTTC.

This clonotype has ten or more counts. This sequence joins TRBV9 and TRBJ2-3, with TRBD2 matching 7 bases. CDR3 length: 16 amino acids. V was clipped by 0 bases and J by 2 bases; unmatched bases: 6. CDR1 is SGDLS and CDR2 is YYNGEE in the germline V gene. The CDR3, as DNA: TGTGCCAGCAGCGTAGTGGATAGCGGGCCCACAGATACGCAGTATTTT. Its protein is CASSVVDSGPTDTQYF.

The sample holds a few counts of this clonotype. The rearrangement joins TRBV30 to TRBJ2-2, with TRBD2 identical over 9 bases. Germline assignment: CDR1 GTSNPN and CDR2 SVGIG (reference sequence). V dropped 5 bases and J dropped 3; count of bases not matched to a gene: 7. This CDR3 spans 15 amino acids. DNA for the CDR3: TGTGCCTGGGGCCTAGCGGGAACTTACACCGGGGAGCTGTTTTTT. Translated, it gives CAWGLAGTYTGELFF.

This clonotype was recorded at least ten times. The V and J genes are TRBV2 and TRBJ1-4; 7 bases are a match to TRBD1. CDR3 length equals 15 residues. The J segment lost 6 bases and the V segment lost 6 bases, leaving 10 bases of the junction unmatched. CDR1 is SNHLY and CDR2 is FYNNEI in the germline V gene. This CDR3 reads CASRESTGIYEKLFF. DNA of the CDR3: TGTGCCAGCAGAGAATCGACAGGGATATATGAAAAACTGTTTTTT.

In the case of this clonotype: A read error may be the cause here, since a much bigger clone is one base away. V and J are TRBV7-2 and TRBJ2-7, with TRBD1 identical over 11 bases. The trim removed 5 bases at V and 0 bases at J, leaving 0 bases unmatched. Germline V CDR1 and CDR2: SGHTA, FQGNSA. The CDR3 has 14 residues. In DNA, the CDR3 is TGTGCCAGCAGCGGACAGGGGGCCTCCTACGAGCAGTACTTC. It specifies CASSGQGASYEQYF.

The rearrangement links TRBV30 to TRBJ2-5, with a possible D match to TRBD2 (5 bases). CDR3 length equals 13 residues. Trimming left V 3 bases short and J 7 bases short, with 15 bases between. CDR1 is GTSNPN and CDR2 is SVGIG in the germline V gene (reference sequence). Here the CDR3 DNA reads TGTGCCTGGAGGGTTTTAGGAGGAGGGACCCAGTACTTC. Residues: CAWRVLGGGTQYF.

This clonotype was detected a few times. The chain uses TRBV4-1 and TRBJ2-6, with D perhaps matching TRBD1 (7 bases). Trimming stripped 4 bases from V and 1 base from J, with 20 bases between. From germline, CDR1 is MGHRA and CDR2 YSYEKL. The CDR3 runs to 19 residues. CDR3 loop: CASSPFAGQLSSGANVLTF. The CDR3 DNA reads TGCGCCAGCAGCCCTTTCGCGGGACAGTTAAGTTCTGGGGCCAACGTCCTGACTTTC.